This TCR beta chain derives from a study of patients and donors after allogeneic stem cell transplantation. CDR3 size: 12 residues. J was trimmed by 8 bases and V by 8 bases; bases with no gene match: 8. TCRdb used MiXCR to reprocess the RT-PCR reads, holding one entry per CDR3 protein. The table records roughly 200,000 distinct CDR3 sequences, 35% to 45% of them present only once. The sequenced sample consisted of blood, either unsorted or a sorted T cell fraction (not recorded which). The sequence derives from a human donor who was either an allogeneic HSCT recipient or a stem cell or donor lymphocyte infusion donor (not recorded which). It is not recorded whose cells these are; they may come from a transplant donor. This sequence joins TRBV12-3 or TRBV12-4 and TRBJ1-1; 7 nucleotides line up with TRBD1. CDR3 nucleotides: TGTGCCAGCGAGGACAGGAGTCGGGAAGCTTTCTTT. It yields the protein CASEDRSREAFF.